Described below is a single T cell receptor (beta chain) sequence and its context. Its antigen is not known. CDR3 size: 16 residues. With V trimmed by 3 bases and J by 4 bases, 11 bases remained unmatched. Germline assignment: CDR1 MDHEN and CDR2 SYDVKM. The entry originates in a study of T cells in localized non-small cell lung cancer. General study points: Adjacent uninvolved lung tissue had the highest T cell clonality, exceeding tumor.

Sequenced by immunoSEQ multiplex PCR; TCRdb stores in-frame clones only, minus some. The sample includes several thousand clones, roughly 90% seen only once; the top ten take approximately 2.5%. V and J are TRBV28 and TRBJ2-5; 7 nucleotides match TRBD1. The material sequenced was peripheral blood, taken before any cancer treatment. This TCR came from an older female donor with stage II squamous cell lung carcinoma. CDR3: CASSFPWQGVRETQYF. Here the CDR3 DNA reads TGTGCCAGCAGTTTTCCGTGGCAGGGGGTAAGAGAGACCCAGTACTTC.